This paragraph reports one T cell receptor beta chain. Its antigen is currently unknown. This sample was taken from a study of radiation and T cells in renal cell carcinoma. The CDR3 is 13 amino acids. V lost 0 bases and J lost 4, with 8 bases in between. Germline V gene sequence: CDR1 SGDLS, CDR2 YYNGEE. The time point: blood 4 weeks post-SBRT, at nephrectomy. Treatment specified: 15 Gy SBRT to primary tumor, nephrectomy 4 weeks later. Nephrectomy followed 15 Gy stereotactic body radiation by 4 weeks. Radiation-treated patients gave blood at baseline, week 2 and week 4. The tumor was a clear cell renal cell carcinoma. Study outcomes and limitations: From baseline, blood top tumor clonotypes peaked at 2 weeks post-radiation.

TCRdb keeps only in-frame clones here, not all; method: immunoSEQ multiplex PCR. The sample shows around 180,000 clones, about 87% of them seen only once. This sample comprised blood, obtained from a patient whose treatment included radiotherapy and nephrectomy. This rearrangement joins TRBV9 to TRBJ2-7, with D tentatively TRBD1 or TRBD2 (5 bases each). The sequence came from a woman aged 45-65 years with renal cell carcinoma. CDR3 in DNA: TGTGCCAGCAGCGTAGAAGGGGAGTACGAGCAGTACTTC. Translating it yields CASSVEGEYEQYF. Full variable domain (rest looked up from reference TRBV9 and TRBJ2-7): DSGVTQTPKHLITATGQRVTLRCSPRSGDLSVYWYQQSLDQGLQFLIQYYNGEERAKGNILERFSAQQFPDLHSELNLSSLELGDSALYFCASSVEGEYEQYFGPGTRLTVT.